The rows below give T cell receptor beta chains drawn from one sample of a study of blood T cells in healthy people across ages. Each CDR3 protein is one row after TCRdb ran MiXCR on the 5' RACE reads. Of 1.5 million to 2 million distinct CDR3 sequences listed, around 42% are singletons. The sample consisted of blood. The origin of the receptors is a human donor in good health. CDR3s include the opening cysteine and the closing phenylalanine or tryptophan. Expanded clones are given a class, and other clones once, few, many or no size at all.

V	size	J	CDR3
TRBV29-1	once	TRBJ1-2	CSVSGASRGYTF
TRBV7-9	few	TRBJ1-2	CASSSTGNNYGYTF
TRBV7-8	.	TRBJ1-2	CASSYDRGQNGYTF
TRBV12-3/TRBV12-4	.	TRBJ1-6	CASSGTGRESPLHF
TRBV12-3/TRBV12-4	.	TRBJ2-3	CASSLILGTSEFTDTQYF
TRBV5-5	.	TRBJ2-7	CASSLEGGAVYEQYF
TRBV29-1	.	TRBJ2-6	CSVGTTDGQSGANVRTF
TRBV5-1	few	TRBJ2-7	CASSFRGGVYEQYF
TRBV5-1	.	TRBJ1-5	CASSLGAGRGDQPQHF
TRBV7-3	.	TRBJ2-1	CASSLTSGGHKQFF
TRBV20-1	.	TRBJ2-1	CSWDRVNEQFF
TRBV7-8	.	.	CASSLDTAGTQYF
TRBV7-9	.	TRBJ1-2	CASSGQAPQRGYTF
TRBV29-1	few	TRBJ1-1	CSVGRGLNTEAFF
TRBV5-1	many	TRBJ2-7	CASSLARDYEQYF
TRBV15	.	TRBJ2-1	CATSREPGRYNEQFF
TRBV6-5	.	TRBJ2-3	CASRLGQPPADTQYF
TRBV7-9	.	TRBJ1-2	CASSLVVMLGYTF
TRBV7-2	few	TRBJ1-2	CASSLVGGNTDGYTF
TRBV2	few	TRBJ2-5	CASSEWNPETQYF
TRBV6-1	few	TRBJ2-1	CASTRTGDSYNEQFF
TRBV5-1	.	.	CASSSHDRSYEQYF